The 32 T cell receptor beta chains given below trace back to one sample, sequenced in a study of shared clonotypes between healthy human individuals. Here immunoSEQ multiplex PCR was the method, and the copy in TCRdb shows in-frame clones only, minus some. The top ten hold over 0.12% of the sample, which has roughly 2.5 million clones, roughly 92% seen once. Sequenced input: naive CD4+ T cells sorted from blood. This sample's subset: CD45RA+ positively selected. The receptors derive from a young man in good health.

This chain uses TRBV5-1 with TRBJ2-7; the match to TRBD2 covers 14 bases. Germline lookup yields CDR1 SGHRS and CDR2 YFSETQ. CDR3 length equals 16 residues. With V trimmed by 4 bases and J by 6 bases, 9 bases remained unmatched. The CDR3 DNA is TGCGCCAGCAGCACAAGACTAGCGGGAGGGCCGGCCGAGCAGTACTTC. Protein product: CASSTRLAGGPAEQYF. The full variable domain, completed using reference TRBV5-1 and TRBJ2-7, is KAGVTQTPRYLIKTRGQQVTLSCSPISGHRSVSWYQQTPGQGLQFLFEYFSETQRNKGNFPGRFSGRQFSNSRSEMNVSTLELGDSALYLCASSTRLAGGPAEQYFGPGTRLTVT.

The V call is TRBV30, the J call TRBJ2-5, with unresolved D. Germline assignment: CDR1 GTSNPN and CDR2 SVGIG (reference sequence). The ends were cut back, 2 bases at V and 2 bases at J, with 9 bases in the middle. The length of the CDR3 is 13 residues. The CDR3 loop is CAWSKDLQETQYF. The DNA for the CDR3 is TGTGCCTGGAGTAAGGACCTACAAGAGACCCAGTACTTC.

Only a few counts were recorded for this clone. The rearrangement links TRBV29-1 to TRBJ2-2, with a tentative D call TRBD1 (5 bases). Germline CDR1 SQVTM, CDR2 ANQGSEA. Deletions cut 7 bases from V and 0 bases from J, with 9 bases between. The CDR3 totals 13 residues. The CDR3 coding sequence is TGCAGCGAGGGGAATTCGAACACCGGGGAGCTGTTTTTT. Protein sequence: CSEGNSNTGELFF.

J is TRBJ1-2 and V is TRBV28, with D uncertain. CDR1 is MDHEN and CDR2 is SYDVKM in the germline V gene. The CDR3 is 14 amino acids. The V end lost 5 bases, the J end lost 7 bases, and 17 bases lay between the germline ends. The CDR3 reads CASSPFWEAPGYTF. CDR3 in DNA: TGTGCCAGCAGTCCGTTTTGGGAGGCCCCTGGCTACACCTTC.

The chain recombines TRBV6-5 with TRBJ1-2, with TRBD1 as a possible D gene (6 bases). This CDR3 contains 13 residues. CDR1 is MNHEY, CDR2 SVGAGI, per germline. V dropped 6 bases and J dropped 6 bases, with 14 bases sitting between them. CDR3 sequence (DNA): TGTGCCAGCAGATCCCAGGGGCAGGATGGCTACACCTTC. Protein sequence: CASRSQGQDGYTF.

CDR3 DNA sequence: TGTGCCAGCAGGTTAGCGGCCACAGATACGCAGTATTTT. Its translation: CASRLAATDTQYF. The chain is built from TRBV6-5 and TRBJ2-3; tentative D call: TRBD2 (6 bases). V gave up 6 bases and J gave up 2 bases, with 9 bases separating them. Per the germline V gene, CDR1 is MNHEY and CDR2 is SVGAGI. CDR3 length equals 13 residues.

V gene TRBV25-1 combines with J gene TRBJ1-5; 7 bases line up with TRBD1. J gave up 7 bases and V 3 bases, and 6 bases lay outside the gene matches. Looked up from germline, CDR1 is MGHDK and CDR2 is SYGVNS. The CDR3 has 14 amino acids. The CDR3 DNA reads TGTGCCAGCAGTGAGGGACAGACCTTCCAGCCCCAGCATTTT. As protein: CASSEGQTFQPQHF.

The J gene is TRBJ2-7, the V gene TRBV28; 12 positions match TRBD1. Germline V gene data show CDR1 as MDHEN and CDR2 as SYDVKM. The CDR3 spans 15 residues. Losses at the gene ends were 6 bases for V and 7 bases for J; bases not matched to a gene: 10. CDR3 in DNA: TGTGCCAGCAGATCCCCGGGACAGGGGGCGAGGGAGCAGTACTTC. Its protein product is CASRSPGQGAREQYF.

The rearrangement links TRBV5-8 to TRBJ1-1; D perhaps matches TRBD1 (5 bases). Looked up from germline, CDR1 is SGHTS and CDR2 is YDEGEE. The V gene lost 5 bases and the J gene lost 5 bases, with 13 bases spanning the gap. The CDR3 has 13 residues. The CDR3 nucleotides read TGTGCCAGCAGACAATCCGGGACGACTGAAGCTTTCTTT. It translates to CASRQSGTTEAFF.

This clone was picked up one time. V is TRBV19 and J is TRBJ2-7; the D gene could be TRBD1 or TRBD2 (5 bases each). The V and J ends lost 4 bases and 6 bases respectively, with 13 bases between them. In germline, CDR1 is LNHDA, CDR2 SQIVND (reference sequence). The CDR3 contains 13 residues. The CDR3 sequence: CASSRGSLGEQYF. As DNA, the CDR3 is TGTGCCAGTAGTAGGGGGTCCCTGGGCGAGCAGTACTTC.

This rearrangement joins TRBV14 to TRBJ1-2; 7 bases align to TRBD1. The CDR3 covers 14 residues. Germline CDR1 is SGHDN and CDR2 is FVKESK. Trimming took 3 bases from V and 4 from J; bases not matched to a gene: 5. CDR3 region: CASSHGGTAYGYTF. The CDR3 nucleotides are TGTGCCAGCAGCCATGGGGGGACAGCCTATGGCTACACCTTC.

This chain links TRBV7-2 with TRBJ2-7; 8 positions agree with TRBD1. In germline, CDR1 is SGHTA, CDR2 FQGNSA. J was trimmed by 1 base and V by 4 bases; bases with no gene match: 12. This CDR3 spans 17 amino acids. The CDR3 is CASSSPLRQGTSYEQYF. CDR3 nucleotide sequence: TGTGCCAGCAGCTCACCCCTACGACAGGGGACTTCCTACGAGCAGTACTTC.

The V call is TRBV5-5, the J call TRBJ1-1, with 10 nucleotides matching TRBD1. Unmatched junction bases numbered 4, after V lost 0 bases and J lost 5 bases. There are 15 residues in the CDR3. Germline V gives CDR1 SGHKS, CDR2 YYEKEE (reference sequence). CDR3 DNA sequence: TGTGCCAGCAGCTTGGCAGGACAGGGGGGGACTGAAGCTTTCTTT. It codes for CASSLAGQGGTEAFF. The complete variable domain, with remaining parts taken from reference TRBV5-5 and TRBJ1-1, reads DAGVTQSPTHLIKTRGQQVTLRCSPISGHKSVSWYQQVLGQGPQFIFQYYEKEERGRGNFPDRFSARQFPNYSSELNVNALLLGDSALYLCASSLAGQGGTEAFFGQGTRLTVV.

The V call is TRBV4-2, the J call TRBJ1-1; D possibly corresponds to TRBD1 (5 bases). Germline lookup yields CDR1 LGHNA and CDR2 YNFKEQ. This CDR3 is built from 14 residues. The V gene lost 3 bases and the J gene lost 5 bases, with 13 bases spanning the gap. Written as DNA, the CDR3 is TGTGCCAGCAGCCATACACCGGGGGGGACTGAAGCTTTCTTT. This encodes CASSHTPGGTEAFF.

V is TRBV5-1 and J is TRBJ1-6, with a tentative D call TRBD1 (6 bases). V lost 1 base and J 10 bases, leaving 9 bases between the germline ends. The CDR3 has 13 residues. Germline V gene data show CDR1 as SGHRS and CDR2 as YFSETQ. In nucleotides, the CDR3 is TGCGCCAGCAGCTTGTGGGGGACATCACCCCTCCACTTT. Translation: CASSLWGTSPLHF.

The V call is TRBV19, the J call TRBJ2-7; D remains unclear. Trimming removed 0 bases from V and 0 bases from J, with 6 bases in between. Germline V CDR1 and CDR2: LNHDA, SQIVND (reference sequence). The CDR3 is made up of 14 amino acids. CDR3 coding DNA: TGTGCCAGTAGTATAGACAGCTCCTCCTACGAGCAGTACTTC. It yields the protein CASSIDSSSYEQYF.

The V and J genes are TRBV19 and TRBJ2-7; TRBD2 might be the D (5 bases). Per the germline V gene, CDR1 is LNHDA and CDR2 is SQIVND (reference sequence). The CDR3 runs to 14 residues. Trimming cost V 5 bases and J 7 bases, with 18 bases left between them. This chain's CDR3 is CASSPGTVSGEQYF. CDR3 in DNA: TGTGCCAGTAGTCCGGGAACTGTCTCGGGTGAGCAGTACTTC.

This rearrangement joins TRBV29-1 to TRBJ2-5; 7 nucleotides match TRBD2. The CDR3 runs 12 residues. CDR1 is SQVTM, CDR2 ANQGSEA, per germline. Trimming removed 6 bases from V and 6 bases from J; junction bases left unmatched: 7. Here the CDR3 DNA reads TGCAGCGTCATAGCGGGCCTGCAGACCCAGTACTTC. It encodes CSVIAGLQTQYF.

This sequence joins TRBV12-2 and TRBJ2-7; the table gives TRBD2 as D, unverified against the DNA. TRBV12-2 is a pseudogene segment. The CDR3 loop spans 14 amino acids. The chain's CDR3 is CASRGLAGSYEQYF. The CDR3 nucleotides are TGTGCAAGTCGCGGACTAGCGGGATCCTACGAGCAGTACTTC.

This chain uses TRBV18 with TRBJ1-2; a possible D gene is TRBD1 (5 bases). Trimming left V 3 bases short and J 4 bases short, with 9 bases between. Germline V lookup: CDR1 KGHSH, CDR2 LQKENI. CDR3 length equals 13 residues. Here the CDR3 DNA reads TGTGCCAGCTCACCGGGGACGATCTATGGCTACACCTTC. Amino acids: CASSPGTIYGYTF.

Points on this clone: Other DNA sequences in this specimen translate into the identical CDR3. V usage is TRBV18 and J usage is TRBJ2-7; D not resolved. This CDR3 contains 14 residues. V dropped 2 bases and J dropped 0 bases, with 8 bases sitting between them. Germline assignment: CDR1 KGHSH and CDR2 LQKENI. CDR3 residues: CASSPVSSSYEQYF. The CDR3, as DNA: TGTGCCAGCTCACCAGTCTCTTCCTCCTACGAGCAGTACTTC. Complete variable domain (other parts from reference TRBV18 and TRBJ2-7): NAGVMQNPRHLVRRRGQEARLRCSPMKGHSHVYWYRQLPEEGLKFMVYLQKENIIDESGMPKERFSAEFPKEGPSILRIQQVVRGDSAAYFCASSPVSSSYEQYFGPGTRLTVT.

This chain links TRBV28 with TRBJ2-7, with D possibly matching TRBD2 (5 bases). This CDR3 region has 15 residues. The germline gives CDR1 MDHEN, CDR2 SYDVKM. The V end lost 7 bases, the J end lost 0 bases, and 16 bases lay between the germline ends. DNA of the CDR3: TGTGCCAGCATTGACCCACGGGGTTACTCCTACGAGCAGTACTTC. It encodes CASIDPRGYSYEQYF.

This chain links TRBV5-1 with TRBJ2-1; TRBD2 matches 8 bases. Losses at the gene ends were 0 bases for V and 4 bases for J; bases not matched to a gene: 6. CDR1 SGHRS and CDR2 YFSETQ come from the germline V gene. CDR3 length equals 16 residues. In DNA, the CDR3 is TGCGCCAGCAGCTTGGGATCTAGCGGGCTTTACAATGAGCAGTTCTTC. The encoded protein is CASSLGSSGLYNEQFF.

This clone came up once. V gene TRBV6-5 combines with J gene TRBJ1-4; D is unclear. The CDR3 sequence is 14 residues long. Germline assignment: CDR1 MNHEY and CDR2 SVGAGI. V was clipped by 6 bases and J by 0 bases, with 8 bases between them. CDR3 nucleotide sequence: TGTGCCAGCAGAACAAGTGCAACTAATGAAAAACTGTTTTTT. This codes for CASRTSATNEKLFF.

This chain joins TRBV7-2 and TRBJ2-2; D unclear. Germline CDR1 SGHTA, CDR2 FQGNSA. The germline V and J ends were trimmed by 5 bases and 13 bases, with 14 bases remaining between them. The CDR3 is 12 amino acids. The CDR3 DNA reads as TGTGCCAGCAGCCTCCTTAATGTAGTGCTGTTTTTT. Protein product: CASSLLNVVLFF.

With respect to this clone: The same CDR3 arises from other DNA sequences in this sample as well. The chain carries TRBV5-1 and TRBJ2-7; no reliable D call. Looked up from germline, CDR1 is SGHRS and CDR2 is YFSETQ. Trimming stripped 0 bases from V and 4 bases from J, with 11 bases between. There are 14 residues in the CDR3. CDR3 sequence: CASSLGDIGYEQYF. In nucleotides, the CDR3 is TGCGCCAGCAGCTTGGGTGACATCGGATACGAGCAGTACTTC.

The chain is built from TRBV6-1 and TRBJ2-7, with 8 bases that match TRBD1. The trim removed 6 bases at V and 3 bases at J, leaving 7 bases unmatched. Germline V gives CDR1 MNHNS, CDR2 SASEGT. The CDR3 contains 14 residues. In nucleotides, the CDR3 is TGTGCCAGCAGCCCAGGGGGCAAAAACTACGAGCAGTACTTC. It codes for CASSPGGKNYEQYF.

Worth noting for this clone: Other nucleotide sequences from this sample produce the same CDR3. V is TRBV18 and J is TRBJ2-7; tentatively, D is TRBD2 (5 bases). The V gene's germline CDR1 is KGHSH and CDR2 LQKENI. Between the trimmed V and J ends, which lost 3 bases and 0 bases, there was a span of 12 bases. The CDR3 length is 15 residues. The CDR3 DNA sequence: TGTGCCAGCTCACCGTCCCAAGGGAGCTCCTACGAGCAGTACTTC. Protein: CASSPSQGSSYEQYF.

This chain links TRBV18 with TRBJ2-4; 10 nucleotides match TRBD1. The CDR3 covers 15 residues. Trimming cost V 5 bases and J 7 bases; bases outside gene matches: 8. CDR1 and CDR2 (germline): KGHSH, LQKENI. The CDR3 here is CASSAGTGEMNIQYF. CDR3 nucleotides: TGTGCCAGCTCAGCCGGGACAGGGGAGATGAACATTCAGTACTTC.

The gene calls are TRBV7-9 and TRBJ2-6, with D unresolved. Deletions cut 5 bases from V and 0 bases from J, with 5 bases between. This CDR3 spans 14 amino acids. Germline CDR1 and CDR2: SEHNR and FQNEAQ (reference sequence). This CDR3 reads CASSHPSGANVLTF. The DNA of the CDR3 is TGTGCCAGCAGCCATCCCTCTGGGGCCAACGTCCTGACTTTC.

In the case of this clone: The sample contains more than one DNA sequence encoding this CDR3. The rearrangement links TRBV9 to TRBJ2-5; 7 bases fit TRBD2. The germline V gene has CDR1 SGDLS and CDR2 YYNGEE. J was trimmed by 1 base and V by 0 bases; bases with no gene match: 0. The CDR3 consists of 14 residues. CDR3 sequence reads: CASSVAGGQETQYF. The CDR3 coding sequence is TGTGCCAGCAGCGTAGCGGGGGGCCAAGAGACCCAGTACTTC.

The chain recombines TRBV13 with TRBJ2-5, with 8 bases that match TRBD2. The germline V gene has CDR1 PRHDT and CDR2 FYEKMQ (reference sequence). J gave up 0 bases and V 1 base, and 10 bases lay outside the gene matches. The CDR3 is made up of 18 amino acids. CDR3 residues: CASSLESRVTSDQETQYF. The CDR3 DNA sequence: TGTGCCAGCAGCTTAGAATCTCGGGTGACTAGCGACCAAGAGACCCAGTACTTC. The full variable domain, completed using reference TRBV13 and TRBJ2-5, is AAGVIQSPRHLIKEKRETATLKCYPIPRHDTVYWYQQGPGQDPQFLISFYEKMQSDKGSIPDRFSAQQFSDYHSELNMSSLELGDSALYFCASSLESRVTSDQETQYFGPGTRLLVL.